The present entry profiles one T cell receptor (beta chain) with its context. There are many counts of this clonotype. No cognate antigen has been identified for it. No much larger clonotype is one base removed from it; base qualities were not supplied. These data belong to a study of T cells in Graves' hyperthyroidism and ophthalmopathy (dated by TCRdb to between 2018 and 2020). About the study as a whole: Peripheral blood was sampled at the time of initial diagnosis, prior to any treatment. To identify distinguishing TCR V-J signatures, a discovery cohort of about a hundred patients was used, comprising 43 with Graves' ophthalmopathy and around 60 with stable Graves' hyperthyroidism. An independent validation cohort of under 20 hyperthyroidism patients and about 16 patients who later progressed to ophthalmopathy tested prospective prediction of ophthalmopathy. For training and testing, the 100 or so patients in the discovery cohort were randomly divided in a 7:3 ratio. In addition, the study compared T-cell repertoires in thyroid tissue and in blood from a handful of Graves' hyperthyroidism patients. After sampling, hyperthyroidism patients received methimazole starting at 30 mg daily, and ophthalmopathy patients received high-dose intravenous methylprednisolone. TCR Vbeta CDR3 sequencing of 130 to 150 peripheral blood samples (under 45 ophthalmopathy, about 80 hyperthyroidism and approximately 17 progressor patients) is reported in the paper.

The investigation overall reported the following: Ophthalmopathy was separated from stable hyperthyroidism by a 13 V-J signature model, with 85% to 90% sensitivity and approximately 81% specificity obtained in cross-validation and 80%/75% obtained in testing. In validation, the model predicted progression to ophthalmopathy a median of about 5.9 months before onset, with about 71% sensitivity and more than 72% specificity. Most expanded thyroid clonotypes (frequency above 0.001) were also found in blood, which suggests that blood repertoires may mirror thyroid immune responses. No statistical method was used to set the sample size in advance, and investigators knew the group allocation.

A patient counted as having stable Graves' hyperthyroidism if no progression to ophthalmopathy occurred over 18 months of follow-up. Hyperthyroidism patients were newly diagnosed, had a disease duration of under 2 months, and were aged 18 to 65 years. Patients with uncontrolled infections, other autoimmune diseases, pregnancy or lactation were excluded. Diagnoses were established on the basis of clinical symptoms, serum thyroxine and TRAb, thyroid ultrasound, and orbital computed tomography. PBMCs were separated from 8 to 10 ml of fresh peripheral blood using Ficoll-Paque density gradient centrifugation. Total RNA was extracted with Trizol reagent, and quality was checked on an Agilent 2100 Bioanalyzer. CDR1 is given as SGHTA and CDR2 as FQGNSA, both from the germline V gene. CDR3 length: 14 amino acids, cysteine to phenylalanine. Solely the CDR3 DNA is kept, with 42 bases framed from the first base. Trimming removed 1 base from V and 2 bases from J, leaving 9 bases between the germline ends.

Amplification of TCR beta CDR3 regions was carried out from RNA transcripts. A first-round RT-PCR of the TCR CDR3 used the HTBI primer set with the Qiagen OneStep RT-PCR kit. Libraries were constructed in a second round of multiplex PCR, after which size selection and purification were performed. Sequencing of the libraries was done on an Illumina HiSeq2000 using paired-end 100 bp reads. Regarding the original processing steps: SOAPnuke was used to process the raw data, throwing out any read that contained adapters or uncalled bases, had a mean Phred below 15, or lacked an exact constant-primer or identifier match. COPE v1.2.5 was used to merge the high-quality paired reads, and each unique nucleotide sequence was defined as a clonotype. Clonotypes were aligned to IMGT TRBV, TRBD and TRBJ reference segments using MiTCR v1.1. The analysis was restricted to V-J combinations with a frequency above 0.0001, which together covered roughly 99% of the repertoires. The TCS score was defined as F50 (clonal expansion) divided by E x V (chaos), with BLOSUM62-based TCRdist calculated between CDR3 peptides within each V-J. Welch's t-statistics and random forest reduced around 520 V-J features to 10 to 15, which were used in a naive Bayes classifier (R e1071). The public reads were run again by TCRdb, first through fastp at Q25 and then through MiXCR, and only productive beta chains were kept. Records with the same CDR3 protein are collapsed into one entry carrying the most frequent genes and DNA. These V and J calls originate from TCRdb's pipeline instead of the authors' own analysis. The sample table holds approximately 400,000 distinct CDR3 sequences, of which 15% to 17% were seen once. The biggest ten clones account for 13% to 15% of the sample.

The rearranged segments are TRBV7-2 and TRBJ2-7; the D segment cannot be called with confidence. What was sequenced was blood. The TCR comes from a woman aged 18-29 years with Graves' hyperthyroidism. Here the CDR3 is given as CASSLDPGAYEQYF. In nucleotides, the sequence is TGTGCCAGCAGCTTAGACCCTGGAGCCTACGAGCAGTACTTC.